Each of the 24 T cell receptor beta chains below was sequenced from the same sample in a study of blood T cell repertoires in COVID-19. The repertoire was sequenced with immunoSEQ multiplex PCR; TCRdb's copy has only in-frame clones and lacks some. The sample has some 520,000 clones, about 91% seen once. What was sequenced was peripheral blood. These receptors were collected from a man aged 18-30 years with COVID-19, enrolled during active disease.

The chain couples TRBV11-2 to TRBJ2-2; 11 bases agree with TRBD2. J gave up 4 bases and V 3 bases, and 7 bases lay outside the gene matches. There are 17 residues in the CDR3. Per germline, CDR1 SGHAT and CDR2 FQNNGV. In DNA form, the CDR3 reads TGTGCCAGCAGCTTTTTAGCGGGGGGGCGAGTCACCGGGGAGCTGTTTTTT. Its protein product is CASSFLAGGRVTGELFF.

J is TRBJ2-1 and V is TRBV29-1; 11 bases are a match to TRBD1. The germline gives CDR1 SQVTM, CDR2 ANQGSEA. This CDR3 has 18 amino acids. V lost 3 bases to trimming and J lost 1 base; unmatched junction nucleotides: 11. CDR3 amino acids: CSVDLHWGTGGSYNEQFF. CDR3 DNA sequence: TGCAGCGTTGACCTCCATTGGGGGACAGGGGGTTCCTACAATGAGCAGTTCTTC.

This chain joins TRBV10-2 and TRBJ2-7; TRBD1 is a possible D gene (5 bases). Germline values: CDR1 WSHSY, CDR2 SAAADI. V was pared by 4 bases and J by 2 bases, with 15 bases between. The CDR3 has 15 amino acids. CDR3 sequence reads: CASSADSGAAYEQYF. CDR3 nucleotides: TGCGCCAGCAGTGCTGATTCTGGGGCCGCCTACGAGCAGTACTTC.

This clone has only one observation. The V call is TRBV7-3, the J call TRBJ2-1, with 10 bases that match TRBD2. The CDR3 has 15 amino acids. The junction had 6 bases not matched to a gene; V was cut back by 6 bases and J by 4 bases. Germline CDR1 reads SGHTA; CDR2 reads FQGTGA. The CDR3 nucleotides are TGTGCCAGCAGGACTAGCGGGCACACATACAATGAGCAGTTCTTC. It yields the protein CASRTSGHTYNEQFF.

The rearrangement joins TRBV5-4 to TRBJ1-2; 7 bases line up with TRBD1. Germline CDR1 is SGHNT and CDR2 is YYREEE (reference sequence). There are 14 residues in the CDR3. V lost 4 bases to trimming and J lost 2 bases; unmatched junction nucleotides: 5. CDR3 sequence (DNA): TGTGCCAGCAGCGGAGACAGGGCGAACTATGGCTACACCTTC. The encoded protein is CASSGDRANYGYTF.

This rearrangement joins TRBV3-1 (or the pseudogene TRBV3-2) to TRBJ1-1, with 9 bases matching TRBD1. This CDR3 spans 17 amino acids. With 2 bases clipped from V and 2 bases from J, the junction kept 9 bases outside the gene matches. Germline V gene lookup returns CDR1 LGHDT and CDR2 YNNKEL (reference sequence). The CDR3 DNA sequence: TGTGCCAGCAGCCAATTCTTCCGGACAGGGGTTAACACTGAAGCTTTCTTT. As protein: CASSQFFRTGVNTEAFF.

The table lists this clone with a count of one. This CDR3 reads CASSPLFGLAGVNTGELFF. The CDR3 DNA reads TGTGCCAGCAGTCCCCTATTTGGACTAGCGGGGGTGAACACCGGGGAGCTGTTTTTT. This sequence joins TRBV3-1 (or the pseudogene TRBV3-2) and TRBJ2-2; 13 nucleotides match TRBD2. The CDR3 has 19 amino acids. The germline CDR1 and CDR2 sequences are LGHDT and YNNKEL (reference sequence). Germline trimming cut 6 bases from V and 1 base from J; bases unmatched to any gene: 11.

This clone was seen just once. The chain has TRBV5-5 and TRBJ2-3; TRBD1 matches at 8 bases. After removal of 1 base from V and 10 bases from J, the junction contained 5 bases not matched to a gene. This CDR3 region has 13 residues. The V gene's germline CDR1 is SGHKS and CDR2 YYEKEE (reference sequence). As DNA, the CDR3 is TGTGCCAGCAGCTTGCAGGGGGCGCCTGCGCAGTATTTT. It specifies CASSLQGAPAQYF.

This clone has just one count. This rearrangement joins TRBV19 to TRBJ1-5, with D unresolved. V was cut by 3 bases and J by 0 bases, with 12 bases left in between. Germline V gene sequence: CDR1 LNHDA, CDR2 SQIVND (reference sequence). This CDR3 has 16 amino acids. The CDR3 nucleotides read TGTGCCAGTAGTATTGGCGGAAAATATAGCAATCAGCCCCAGCATTTT. Translating it yields CASSIGGKYSNQPQHF.

The chain couples TRBV18 to TRBJ2-3; TRBD1 agrees at 7 bases. The germline V gene has CDR1 KGHSH and CDR2 LQKENI. The length of the CDR3 is 17 residues. V gave up 0 bases and J gave up 4 bases; unmatched junction bases: 10. CDR3 in amino acids: CASSPPGQSWGSDTQYF. The CDR3 coding sequence is TGTGCCAGCTCACCACCGGGACAGTCGTGGGGCTCAGATACGCAGTATTTT.

The chain recombines TRBV6-5 with TRBJ1-1, with 7 bases aligning to TRBD1. V was pared by 6 bases and J by 1 base, with 2 bases of the junction left unmatched. The germline V gene has CDR1 MNHEY and CDR2 SVGAGI. The CDR3 runs 13 residues. The CDR3 DNA reads as TGTGCCAGCAGGTGGACAGGGAACACTGAAGCTTTCTTT. It translates to CASRWTGNTEAFF.

The table lists this clone with a few counts. CDR3 region: CAEDGTGVEQYF. CDR3 DNA: TGTGCCGAGGACGGGACAGGGGTCGAGCAGTACTTC. The rearrangement uses TRBV7-2 and TRBJ2-7; 10 bases are shared with TRBD1. Germline CDR1 is SGHTA and CDR2 is FQGNSA. This CDR3 spans 12 amino acids. V lost 11 bases, J lost 6 bases, and 7 bases stayed unmatched.

The chain links TRBV5-1 to TRBJ1-1; D unclear. Germline V CDR1 and CDR2: SGHRS, YFSETQ. Trimming cost V 2 bases and J 0 bases, with 5 bases left between them. This CDR3 spans 13 amino acids. As DNA, the CDR3 is TGCGCCAGCAGCTTTAACATGAACACTGAAGCTTTCTTT. Translating gives CASSFNMNTEAFF.

The chain employs TRBV19 and TRBJ2-5; 11 bases match TRBD1. Trimming cost V 8 bases and J 2 bases; bases outside gene matches: 4. CDR3 size: 14 residues. Germline V CDR1 and CDR2: LNHDA, SQIVND (reference sequence). DNA of the CDR3: TGTGCCAGTGGGACAGGGGGTCCTCAAGAGACCCAGTACTTC. Amino acid sequence: CASGTGGPQETQYF.

This chain connects TRBV12-5 to TRBJ1-5; possible D gene TRBD1, 6 bases. The CDR3 totals 16 residues. Trimming took 2 bases from V and 7 from J, leaving 18 bases between them. CDR1 LGHNT and CDR2 FRNRAP come from the germline V gene. CDR3 in DNA: TGTGCTAGTGGTTTGTTAGGGGGACGGCAAAGCCAGCCCCAGCATTTT. It codes for CASGLLGGRQSQPQHF.

The V call is TRBV3-1 (or the pseudogene TRBV3-2), the J call TRBJ2-7; 7 bases agree with TRBD2. Germline V gene sequence: CDR1 LGHDT, CDR2 YNNKEL (reference sequence). The trim removed 0 bases at V and 2 bases at J, leaving 10 bases unmatched. The CDR3 sequence is 17 residues long. CDR3 in amino acids: CASSQDQASGQTYEQYF. CDR3 DNA: TGTGCCAGCAGCCAAGATCAGGCTAGCGGACAAACCTACGAGCAGTACTTC.

The chain carries TRBV12-3 or TRBV12-4 and TRBJ2-5; the D is unclear. This CDR3 region has 13 residues. Trimming removed 5 bases at V and 1 base at J, with 8 bases between. The CDR3 nucleotides are TGTGCCAGCAGTCCCTACCTCCAAGAGACCCAGTACTTC. Residues: CASSPYLQETQYF.

The chain carries TRBV18 and TRBJ1-5, with 9 bases fitting TRBD1. CDR1 and CDR2 from the germline V gene are KGHSH and LQKENI. V lost 6 bases to trimming and J lost 7 bases; unmatched junction nucleotides: 4. The CDR3 spans 13 residues. The CDR3 bases are TGTGCCAGCTCCCTAGACAGGGGGCAGCCCCAGCATTTT. Amino acid sequence: CASSLDRGQPQHF.

This chain connects TRBV7-6 to TRBJ2-1, with TRBD1 matching over 11 bases. Germline values: CDR1 SGHVS, CDR2 FNYEAQ. V lost 3 bases, J lost 7 bases, and 8 bases stayed unmatched. The CDR3 consists of 16 residues. The CDR3: CASSFAWTGGRNEQFF. The CDR3 DNA is TGTGCCAGCAGCTTTGCCTGGACAGGGGGCCGGAATGAGCAGTTCTTC.

The gene calls are TRBV9 and TRBJ2-3; a weak D match, TRBD1 (5 bases). This CDR3 comprises 13 residues. V gave up 0 bases and J gave up 6 bases, with 8 bases separating them. Per germline, CDR1 SGDLS and CDR2 YYNGEE. The CDR3 coding sequence is TGTGCCAGCAGCGTAGCTCAGGGCGATACGCAGTATTTT. Protein product: CASSVAQGDTQYF.

The chain combines TRBV6-5 with TRBJ2-7; no reliable D call. CDR1 and CDR2 (germline): MNHEY, SVGAGI. The CDR3 sequence is 14 residues long. V lost 9 bases to trimming and J lost 6 bases, with 21 bases between them. The CDR3 here is CASSSPGRIFEQYF. CDR3 nucleotide sequence: TGTGCCAGTTCTTCCCCGGGTCGGATTTTCGAGCAGTACTTC.

V and J are TRBV7-8 and TRBJ1-1; perhaps TRBD1 as D (5 bases). Germline V CDR1 and CDR2: SGHVS, FQNEAQ. V shed 2 bases and J shed 6 bases, with 13 bases lying between them. The CDR3 spans 14 residues. The CDR3 reads CASSLRLAGAEAFF. The CDR3 DNA sequence: TGTGCCAGCAGCTTACGTTTGGCGGGGGCTGAAGCTTTCTTT.

The sample holds one count of this clone. The chain is built from TRBV7-9 and TRBJ2-5, with D possibly TRBD1 on 6 matching bases. The germline V and J ends were trimmed by 5 bases and 4 bases, with 20 bases remaining between them. This CDR3 region has 16 residues. CDR1 is SEHNR, CDR2 FQNEAQ, per germline (reference sequence). The CDR3 protein is CASSPVAWGQRETQYF. The CDR3 nucleotides read TGTGCCAGCAGCCCCGTGGCTTGGGGGCAGAGAGAGACCCAGTACTTC.

J is TRBJ1-4 and V is TRBV7-8, with 9 positions matching TRBD1. J was trimmed by 8 bases and V by 5 bases; bases with no gene match: 6. Germline CDR1 is SGHVS and CDR2 is FQNEAQ. The CDR3 sequence is 14 residues long. CDR3 loop: CASSPSGTGEKLFF. In DNA, the CDR3 is TGTGCCAGCAGCCCGAGTGGGACAGGGGAAAAACTGTTTTTT.